Below, 18 T cell receptor beta chains from the same sample are listed, as sequenced in a study of patients and donors after allogeneic stem cell transplantation. TCRdb re-called the RT-PCR reads with MiXCR, one entry per CDR3 protein. The sample contains roughly 230,000 distinct CDR3 sequences, roughly 13% of which appear only once. Sequenced input: blood, either unsorted or a sorted T cell fraction (not recorded which). All receptors derive from a human donor who was either an allogeneic HSCT recipient or a stem cell or donor lymphocyte infusion donor (not recorded which). It is not recorded whose cells these are; they may come from a transplant donor.

This clonotype turned up a few times. The gene calls are TRBV4-1 and TRBJ2-5; D unclear. The V end was cut by 2 bases, the J end by 5 bases, with 9 bases between. The germline CDR1 and CDR2 sequences are MGHRA and YSYEKL. The CDR3 has 13 amino acids. The CDR3 loop reads CASSQRGYETQYF. DNA of the CDR3: TGCGCCAGCAGCCAACGAGGATACGAGACCCAGTACTTC.

This clonotype was observed a handful of times. This chain links TRBV27 with TRBJ1-2; 7 bases are shared with TRBD1. The germline CDR1 and CDR2 sequences are MNHEY and SMNVEV (reference sequence). Germline trimming cut 4 bases from V and 2 bases from J; bases unmatched to any gene: 7. The CDR3 loop spans 15 amino acids. DNA for the CDR3: TGTGCCAGCAGTTCCCAGGGGGTCTCAAACTATGGCTACACCTTC. This encodes CASSSQGVSNYGYTF.

This clonotype was seen many times. The chain uses TRBV7-3 and TRBJ2-2, with 14 bases aligning to TRBD2. V was pared by 5 bases and J by 3 bases, with 5 bases of the junction left unmatched. Germline CDR1 is SGHTA and CDR2 is FQGTGA. CDR3 length: 17 amino acids. The chain's CDR3 is CASSRTSGRSDTGELFF. The CDR3 region has the DNA TGTGCCAGCAGCCGGACTAGCGGGAGGTCTGACACCGGGGAGCTGTTTTTT.

This clonotype was picked up many times. The chain links TRBV11-2 to TRBJ2-1, with D possibly being TRBD2 (5 bases). Trimming removed 6 bases at V and 9 bases at J, with 21 bases between. The CDR3 runs 15 residues. Germline CDR1 and CDR2: SGHAT and FQNNGV. This chain's CDR3 is CASSPWPVRGSEQFF. The CDR3, as DNA: TGTGCCAGCAGTCCCTGGCCCGTCAGAGGGAGTGAGCAGTTCTTC.

The chain links TRBV10-3 to TRBJ1-2; 10 bases fit TRBD1. The CDR3 has 15 residues. With V trimmed by 4 bases and J by 2 bases, 4 bases remained unmatched. Germline V gene data show CDR1 as ENHRY and CDR2 as SYGVKD. CDR3 region: CAISGGTGVNYGYTF. Written as DNA, the CDR3 is TGTGCCATCAGTGGAGGGACAGGGGTAAACTATGGCTACACCTTC.

This clonotype was picked up many times. The chain links TRBV7-2 to TRBJ1-1; 7 bases fit TRBD1. The length of the CDR3 is 14 residues. Germline V lookup: CDR1 SGHTA, CDR2 FQGNSA. After removal of 2 bases from V and 4 bases from J, the junction contained 4 bases not matched to a gene. CDR3 residues: CASSLRQGFTEAFF. CDR3 DNA: TGTGCCAGCAGCTTAAGACAGGGATTCACTGAAGCTTTCTTT.

This clonotype has ten or more counts. The V call is TRBV6-2 or TRBV6-3, the J call TRBJ1-5; D ambiguous. Trimming took off 6 bases at V and 3 bases at J, with 15 bases between the two ends. This CDR3 spans 15 amino acids. Germline assignment: CDR1 MNHEY and CDR2 SVGEGT. The CDR3 reads CASRSLGRTNQPQHF. In nucleotides, the CDR3 is TGTGCCAGCAGATCCTTAGGGCGGACCAATCAGCCCCAGCATTTT.

This clonotype was found a few times. J is TRBJ1-4 and V is TRBV12-3 or TRBV12-4; 10 positions agree with TRBD1. The CDR3 length is 15 residues. V dropped 4 bases and J dropped 7; count of bases not matched to a gene: 6. This CDR3 reads CASSSRQGAFEKLFF. The CDR3, as DNA: TGTGCCAGCAGTTCCCGACAGGGGGCGTTTGAAAAACTGTTTTTT.

This sequence joins TRBV6-5 and TRBJ1-2; tentative D call: TRBD1 (6 bases). This CDR3 contains 13 residues. Trimming took off 2 bases at V and 8 bases at J, with 12 bases between the two ends. CDR1 and CDR2 from the germline V gene are MNHEY and SVGAGI. CDR3 nucleotide sequence: TGTGCCAGCAGTTACCGGGGGGCGCGGGGCTACACCTTC. Protein sequence: CASSYRGARGYTF.

This clonotype occurred a few times. V gene TRBV20-1 combines with J gene TRBJ2-1; 14 positions agree with TRBD2. Germline V gene lookup returns CDR1 DFQATT and CDR2 SNEGSKA (reference sequence). The CDR3 sequence is 15 residues long. The junction had 9 bases not matched to a gene; V was cut back by 6 bases and J by 8 bases. In nucleotides, the CDR3 is TGCAGTGCACCCTCCGGGACTAGCGGGGGCTATGAGCAGTTCTTC. It translates to CSAPSGTSGGYEQFF.

This clonotype was seen ten or more times. The CDR3 nucleotides are TGTGCCAGCAGCCAAGATACGCATCCTCAAGAGACCCAGTACTTC. Amino acids: CASSQDTHPQETQYF. The chain links TRBV3-1 to TRBJ2-5; unclear D gene. The germline V and J ends were trimmed by 0 bases and 2 bases, with 10 bases remaining between them. CDR3 length: 15 amino acids. CDR1 LGHDT and CDR2 YNNKEL come from the germline V gene (reference sequence).

In its sample, this clonotype was seen a few times. The chain uses TRBV24-1 and TRBJ1-1; weak D call: TRBD1 (5 bases). The CDR3 spans 17 residues. The V end was cut by 4 bases, the J end by 1 base, with 18 bases between. The germline CDR1 and CDR2 sequences are KGHDR and SFDVKD. The CDR3 sequence: CATSDQDVLGGNTEAFF. CDR3 in DNA: TGTGCCACCAGTGACCAAGATGTCCTCGGGGGGAACACTGAAGCTTTCTTT.

The V and J genes are TRBV20-1 and TRBJ2-1; 9 bases are a match to TRBD2. The V gene end was trimmed by 1 base and the J gene end by 8 bases; junction bases not matched to a gene: 9. The CDR3 is made up of 15 amino acids. Germline V CDR1 and CDR2: DFQATT, SNEGSKA (reference sequence). This chain's CDR3 is CSARGVSGSEDEQFF. The CDR3 DNA reads TGCAGTGCTAGAGGTGTTAGCGGGAGTGAGGATGAGCAGTTCTTC.

This clonotype was counted only a few times. CDR3 protein: CASSPIVGLSYEQYF. The CDR3 coding sequence is TGTGCCAGCAGCCCCATTGTGGGACTCTCCTACGAGCAGTACTTC. The genes are TRBV5-5 and TRBJ2-7; D is possibly TRBD2 (6 bases). Looked up from germline, CDR1 is SGHKS and CDR2 is YYEKEE (reference sequence). V was trimmed by 4 bases and J by 0 bases, leaving 14 bases between them. The CDR3 has 15 residues. Full variable domain (outside the CDR3, taken from reference TRBV5-5 and TRBJ2-7): DAGVTQSPTHLIKTRGQQVTLRCSPISGHKSVSWYQQVLGQGPQFIFQYYEKEERGRGNFPDRFSARQFPNYSSELNVNALLLGDSALYLCASSPIVGLSYEQYFGPGTRLTVT.

CDR3 loop: CSVVEARGGYGYTF. The CDR3 nucleotides are TGCAGCGTCGTCGAGGCCCGCGGAGGCTATGGCTACACCTTC. The chain joins TRBV29-1 to TRBJ1-2; no reliable D call. The CDR3 is 14 residues long. The germline CDR1 and CDR2 sequences are SQVTM and ANQGSEA. Trimming shortened V by 6 bases and J by 4 bases, and 18 bases separated the two germline ends.

The chain joins TRBV5-4 to TRBJ2-7, with 11 nucleotides matching TRBD2. The CDR3 is made up of 15 amino acids. V dropped 3 bases and J dropped 2; count of bases not matched to a gene: 4. CDR1 and CDR2 from the germline V gene are SGHNT and YYREEE (reference sequence). The CDR3 is CASSSGTSGTYEQYF. As DNA, the CDR3 is TGTGCCAGCAGCTCAGGGACTAGCGGTACCTACGAGCAGTACTTC.

Many counts were recorded for this clonotype. The chain is built from TRBV20-1 and TRBJ2-3; D gene unclear. The germline gives CDR1 DFQATT, CDR2 SNEGSKA (reference sequence). Trimming stripped 0 bases from V and 3 bases from J, with 19 bases between. This CDR3 is 17 amino acids long. Here the CDR3 reads CSARDPLGAMQTDTQYF. The CDR3 nucleotides read TGCAGTGCTAGAGATCCCCTCGGAGCGATGCAGACAGATACGCAGTATTTT.

This clonotype was recorded at least ten times. The genes are TRBV2 and TRBJ2-4, with D perhaps TRBD1 (5 bases). Germline CDR1 and CDR2: SNHLY and FYNNEI. The CDR3 is 16 amino acids. Trimming left V 6 bases short and J 2 bases short, with 17 bases between. CDR3 DNA: TGTGCCAGCAGGGAACGGACAATCGCGACCAAAAACATTCAGTACTTC. Protein sequence: CASRERTIATKNIQYF.